The 10 T cell receptor beta chains below were found in one sample sequenced in a study of molecular identifiers for immune sequencing clone quantification. Via MiXCR, TCRdb re-called the PCR reads, giving one row per CDR3 protein. This table has about half a million distinct CDR3 sequences, roughly 25% appearing once. Sequencing was carried out using naive CD8+ T cells from blood, with Jurkat cell RNA spiked in. Subset noted: FACS-sorted CD8+CD4-CCR7+CD45RA+ naive T cells. The receptors were sampled from a human donor in good health. Some libraries in this study had Jurkat cell RNA spiked in.

The chain employs TRBV12-3 or TRBV12-4 and TRBJ1-5; unclear D gene. The CDR3 has 13 residues. The V and J ends lost 2 bases and 6 bases respectively, with 8 bases between them. The CDR3 sequence: CASSLIPGQPQHF. In nucleotides, the CDR3 is TGTGCCAGCAGTTTAATCCCCGGTCAGCCCCAGCATTTT.

The chain combines TRBV7-9 with TRBJ2-7, with D tentatively TRBD1 (5 bases). Trimming left V 1 base short and J 2 bases short, with 9 bases between. Per the germline V gene, CDR1 is SEHNR and CDR2 is FQNEAQ (reference sequence). There are 14 residues in the CDR3. This chain's CDR3 is CASSLVGRAYEQYF. CDR3 sequence (DNA): TGTGCCAGCAGCTTAGTGGGCAGGGCCTACGAGCAGTACTTC.

This clonotype came up many times. V and J are TRBV6-1 and TRBJ1-5; D unclear. The V end was cut by 6 bases, the J end by 0 bases, with 6 bases between. CDR1 and CDR2 from the germline V gene are MNHNS and SASEGT. The CDR3 loop spans 13 amino acids. The CDR3, as DNA: TGTGCCAGCAGACCGGATAGCAATCAGCCCCAGCATTTT. It yields the protein CASRPDSNQPQHF.

This clonotype was detected ten times or more. J is TRBJ1-1 and V is TRBV29-1, with a tentative D call TRBD1 (6 bases). The germline V gene has CDR1 SQVTM and CDR2 ANQGSEA. CDR3 size: 11 residues. V shed 4 bases and J shed 8 bases, with 11 bases lying between them. In DNA, the CDR3 is TGCAGCGTTGGGTGGGGGGCGGAAGCTTTCTTT. Its translation: CSVGWGAEAFF.

Many counts were recorded for this clonotype. J is TRBJ2-7 and V is TRBV5-1; 9 bases are a match to TRBD1. CDR3 length: 14 residues. The germline CDR1 and CDR2 sequences are SGHRS and YFSETQ. After removal of 4 bases from V and 3 bases from J, the junction contained 5 bases not matched to a gene. CDR3: CASSTGQGLYEQYF. The CDR3, as DNA: TGCGCCAGCAGCACGGGACAGGGCCTCTACGAGCAGTACTTC.

The chain employs TRBV10-3 and TRBJ1-1; 9 bases are a match to TRBD1. This CDR3 is 15 amino acids long. Trimming removed 3 bases from V and 5 bases from J; junction bases left unmatched: 7. Germline CDR1 is ENHRY and CDR2 is SYGVKD. The CDR3 DNA is TGTGCCATCAGTGACCAGGACAGGGGAGGGACTGAAGCTTTCTTT. It specifies CAISDQDRGGTEAFF.

Ten or more counts support this clonotype. This chain joins TRBV2 and TRBJ2-3, with TRBD2 matching over 14 bases. The V segment lost 9 bases and the J segment 2 bases; nucleotides outside the gene matches: 7. CDR3 size: 16 residues. CDR1 is SNHLY, CDR2 FYNNEI, per germline. The CDR3 is CARSRLAGGPTDTQYF. DNA of the CDR3: TGTGCCAGGAGTCGACTAGCGGGGGGGCCCACAGATACGCAGTATTTT.

The chain recombines TRBV16 with TRBJ2-7, with 10 bases matching TRBD2. Germline V lookup: CDR1 KGHSY, CDR2 FQNENV. The length of the CDR3 is 15 residues. The trim removed 2 bases at V and 2 bases at J, leaving 3 bases unmatched. The DNA for the CDR3 is TGTGCCAGCAGCCAAATACTAGCGGGGCCCTACGAGCAGTACTTC. Its protein product is CASSQILAGPYEQYF.

In nucleotides, the CDR3 is TGTGCCAGCAGCCTGATGGGCGGGGGCCAAGAGACCCAGTACTTC. Protein sequence: CASSLMGGGQETQYF. The chain has TRBV7-6 and TRBJ2-5; 7 nucleotides match TRBD2. V lost 5 bases and J lost 1; bases outside the gene matches: 7. Germline values: CDR1 SGHVS, CDR2 FNYEAQ. This CDR3 has 15 residues.

This clonotype was picked up many times. The CDR3 sequence: CASSYDRVYAEAFF. The CDR3 bases are TGTGCCAGCAGTTACGACAGGGTATACGCTGAAGCTTTCTTT. The rearrangement uses TRBV6-2 or TRBV6-3 and TRBJ1-1; 7 bases agree with TRBD1. Germline V gene sequence: CDR1 MNHEY, CDR2 SVGEGT. V shed 2 bases and J 6 bases; nucleotides not matched to a gene: 6. The CDR3 is made up of 14 amino acids.